The clone carrying this T cell receptor beta chain has at least ten counts. Its specificity is unknown. The data stem from a study of molecular identifiers for immune sequencing clone quantification. Study-level findings and limits: Effector cells kept over 98% of their molecules in clones above 20 RNA copies, while naive cells kept under 1% there.

CDR1 and CDR2 (germline): MGHRA, YSYEKL. J gave up 7 bases and V 2 bases, and 10 bases lay outside the gene matches. This CDR3 contains 16 residues. It was with previously described methods and listed TCR primers that bulk TCR libraries were made. TCRdb re-called the PCR reads through MiXCR, storing one row per CDR3 protein. Among under 600,000 distinct CDR3 sequences listed, roughly 24% were seen once. The sequence was collected from a human donor in good health. Some libraries in this study had Jurkat cell RNA spiked in. The specimen sequenced was naive CD8+ T cells from blood, with Jurkat cell RNA spiked in. Subset defined: FACS-sorted CD8+CD4-CCR7+CD45RA+ naive T cells. The chain carries TRBV4-1 and TRBJ2-3; the match to TRBD2 covers 9 bases. As DNA, the CDR3 is TGCGCCAGCAGCCAAATCGGCGGGAGGGCCCCCTATACGCAGTATTTT. Translation: CASSQIGGRAPYTQYF.